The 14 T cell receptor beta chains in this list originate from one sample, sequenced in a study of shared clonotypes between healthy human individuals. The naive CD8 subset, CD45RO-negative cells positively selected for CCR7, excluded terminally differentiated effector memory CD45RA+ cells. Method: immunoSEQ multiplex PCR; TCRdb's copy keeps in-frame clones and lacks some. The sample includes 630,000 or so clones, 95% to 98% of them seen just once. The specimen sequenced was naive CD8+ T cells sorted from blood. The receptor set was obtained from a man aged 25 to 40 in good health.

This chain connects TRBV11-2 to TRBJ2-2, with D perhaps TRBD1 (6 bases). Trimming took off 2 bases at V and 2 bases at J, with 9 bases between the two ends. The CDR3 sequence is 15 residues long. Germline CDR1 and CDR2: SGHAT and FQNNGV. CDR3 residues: CASSLWGLNTGELFF. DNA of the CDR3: TGTGCCAGCAGCTTATGGGGGCTAAACACCGGGGAGCTGTTTTTT.

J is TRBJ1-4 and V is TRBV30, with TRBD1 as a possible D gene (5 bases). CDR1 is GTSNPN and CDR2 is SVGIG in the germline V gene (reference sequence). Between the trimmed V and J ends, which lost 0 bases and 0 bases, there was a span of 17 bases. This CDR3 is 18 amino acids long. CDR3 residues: CAWSVWDAKLATNEKLFF. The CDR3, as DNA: TGTGCCTGGAGTGTATGGGACGCCAAGCTTGCAACTAATGAAAAACTGTTTTTT.

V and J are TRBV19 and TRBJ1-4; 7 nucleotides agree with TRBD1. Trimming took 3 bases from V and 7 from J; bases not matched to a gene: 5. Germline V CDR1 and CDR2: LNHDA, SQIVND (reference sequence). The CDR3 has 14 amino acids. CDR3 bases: TGTGCCAGTAGTATGACAGGGTATCTTGAAAAACTGTTTTTT. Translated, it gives CASSMTGYLEKLFF.

In DNA form, the CDR3 reads TGTGCCAGCAGCCTCTTTGTGGCGGGGCTGAACACTGAAGCTTTCTTT. This encodes CASSLFVAGLNTEAFF. The chain links TRBV6-6 to TRBJ1-1, with a weak D call TRBD1 (5 bases). V gave up 6 bases and J gave up 0 bases, with 17 bases separating them. Germline CDR1 is MNHNY and CDR2 is SVGAGI (reference sequence). This CDR3 region has 16 residues.

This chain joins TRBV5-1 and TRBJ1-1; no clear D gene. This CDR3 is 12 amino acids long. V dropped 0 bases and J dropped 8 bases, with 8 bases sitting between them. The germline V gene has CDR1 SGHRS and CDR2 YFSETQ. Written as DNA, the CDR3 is TGCGCCAGCAGCTTGGGGACGACAGAAGCTTTCTTT. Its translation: CASSLGTTEAFF.

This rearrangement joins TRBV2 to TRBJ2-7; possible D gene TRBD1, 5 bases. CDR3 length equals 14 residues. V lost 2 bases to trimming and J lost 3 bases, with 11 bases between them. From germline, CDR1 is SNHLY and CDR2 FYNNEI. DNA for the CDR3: TGTGCCAGCAGTGAATCACAGGTTATCTACGAGCAGTACTTC. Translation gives CASSESQVIYEQYF.

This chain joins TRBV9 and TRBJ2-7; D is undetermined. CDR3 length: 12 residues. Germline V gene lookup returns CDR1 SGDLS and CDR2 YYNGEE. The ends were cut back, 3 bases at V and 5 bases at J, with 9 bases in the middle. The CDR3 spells CASSADSNEQYF. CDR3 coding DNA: TGTGCCAGCAGCGCTGATAGTAACGAGCAGTACTTC.

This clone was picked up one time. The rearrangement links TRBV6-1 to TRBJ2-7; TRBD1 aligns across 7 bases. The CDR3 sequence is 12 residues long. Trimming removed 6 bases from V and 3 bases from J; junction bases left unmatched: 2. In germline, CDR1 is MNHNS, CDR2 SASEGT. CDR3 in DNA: TGTGCCAGCAGAAGACAGGGCTACGAGCAGTACTTC. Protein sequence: CASRRQGYEQYF.

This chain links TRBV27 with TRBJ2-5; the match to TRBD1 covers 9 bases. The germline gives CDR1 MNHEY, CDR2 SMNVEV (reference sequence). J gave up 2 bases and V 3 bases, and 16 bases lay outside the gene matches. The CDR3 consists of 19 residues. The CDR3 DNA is TGTGCCAGCAGTTTCTTGCTCCCATCGACAGGGGGGCCACAAGAGACCCAGTACTTC. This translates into CASSFLLPSTGGPQETQYF.

The CDR3 sequence: CASSLWGDEQYF. The CDR3 nucleotides read TGTGCCAGCAGCTTGTGGGGAGACGAGCAGTACTTC. J is TRBJ2-7 and V is TRBV5-5; the D gene is possibly TRBD2 (5 bases). CDR1 is SGHKS, CDR2 YYEKEE, per germline (reference sequence). The CDR3 extends over 12 amino acids. The germline V and J ends were trimmed by 1 base and 5 bases, with 7 bases remaining between them.

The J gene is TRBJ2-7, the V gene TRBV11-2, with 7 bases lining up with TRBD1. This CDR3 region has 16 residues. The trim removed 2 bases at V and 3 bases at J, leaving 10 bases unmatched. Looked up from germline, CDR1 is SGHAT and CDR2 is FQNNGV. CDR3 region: CASSLSWDRTDYEQYF. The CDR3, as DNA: TGTGCCAGCAGCTTATCGTGGGACAGAACAGACTACGAGCAGTACTTC.

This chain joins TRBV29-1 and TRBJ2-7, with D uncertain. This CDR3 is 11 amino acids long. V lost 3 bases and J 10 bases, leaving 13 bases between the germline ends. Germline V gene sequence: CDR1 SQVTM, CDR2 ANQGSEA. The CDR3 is CSVESRLSQYF. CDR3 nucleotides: TGCAGCGTTGAGTCCAGACTCTCCCAGTACTTC.

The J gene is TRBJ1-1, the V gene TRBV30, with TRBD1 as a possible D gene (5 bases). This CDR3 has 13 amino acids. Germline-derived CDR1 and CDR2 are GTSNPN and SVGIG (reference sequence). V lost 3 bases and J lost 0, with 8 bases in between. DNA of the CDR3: TGTGCCTGGAGGGGCAGGGTGAACACTGAAGCTTTCTTT. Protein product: CAWRGRVNTEAFF.

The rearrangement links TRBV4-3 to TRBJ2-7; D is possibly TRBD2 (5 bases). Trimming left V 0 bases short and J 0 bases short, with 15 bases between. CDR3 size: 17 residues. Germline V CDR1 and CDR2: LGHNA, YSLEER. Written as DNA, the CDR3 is TGCGCCAGCAGCCAAGATGCGATCGGGATTCCCTCCTACGAGCAGTACTTC. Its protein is CASSQDAIGIPSYEQYF.